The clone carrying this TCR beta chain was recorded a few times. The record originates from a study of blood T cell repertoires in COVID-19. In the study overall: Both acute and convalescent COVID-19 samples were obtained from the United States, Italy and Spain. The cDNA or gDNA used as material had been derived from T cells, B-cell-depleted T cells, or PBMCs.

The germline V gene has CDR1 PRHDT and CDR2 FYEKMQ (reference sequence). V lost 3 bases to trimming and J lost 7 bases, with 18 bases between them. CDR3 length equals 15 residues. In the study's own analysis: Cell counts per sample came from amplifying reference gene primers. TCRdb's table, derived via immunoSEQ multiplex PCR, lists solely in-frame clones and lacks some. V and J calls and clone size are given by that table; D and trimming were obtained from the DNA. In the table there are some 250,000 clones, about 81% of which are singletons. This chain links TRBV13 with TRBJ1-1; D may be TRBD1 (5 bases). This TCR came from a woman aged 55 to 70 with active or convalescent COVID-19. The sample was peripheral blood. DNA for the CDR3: TGTGCCAGCAGCTTGGGAGGGACCGAGGGAGATGAAGCTTTCTTT. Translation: CASSLGGTEGDEAFF.